Reported below is one T cell receptor (beta chain). This sample is drawn from a study of blood T cell repertoires in COVID-19. The data were produced by immunoSEQ multiplex PCR, yet TCRdb's version contains in-frame clones alone and is incomplete. The profile covers approximately 240,000 clones, with approximately 83% appearing a single time and over 3% taken by the ten largest. The germline V gene has CDR1 SGHVS and CDR2 FNYEAQ. The CDR3 covers 13 residues. V was pared by 2 bases and J by 4 bases, with 5 bases between. The sample taken for sequencing was peripheral blood. The clonotype was recovered from a woman younger than 45 who had recovered from COVID-19. This chain connects TRBV7-6 to TRBJ2-2; tentatively, D is TRBD1 (5 bases). This CDR3 is CASSLTGTGELFF. The CDR3 DNA follows: TGTGCCAGCAGCTTAACAGGCACCGGGGAGCTGTTTTTT.